The TCR beta chain under discussion was sequenced for a study of Graves' ophthalmopathy and Graves' hyperthyroidism. CDR1 and CDR2 (germline): SEHNR, FQNEAQ (reference sequence). V dropped 1 base and J dropped 1 base, with 11 bases sitting between them. This CDR3 has 15 amino acids. Amplified TCR beta CDR3 regions were obtained using RNA transcripts as template. The library came from an HTBI-primed first-round RT-PCR and a second-round multiplex PCR. MiXCR, run by TCRdb on the multiplex PCR reads, gives a single entry per CDR3 protein. The sample lists hundreds of thousands of distinct CDR3 sequences, around 14% seen once, with 9.8% in the top ten. General study results and limits: Detection in blood was also observed for most expanded thyroid clonotypes above 0.001 frequency. With around 69% sensitivity and roughly 72% specificity, the model predicted ophthalmopathy progression.

This clonotype was counted ten times or more. As yet, its antigen is unknown. Other autoimmune diseases, uncontrolled infections, pregnancy or lactation led to the exclusion of patients. Clinicians made diagnoses from clinical symptoms, serum thyroxine, TRAb, thyroid ultrasound and orbital computed tomography. Specimen: blood. The origin of this receptor is a woman in her twenties or thirties with Graves' ophthalmopathy. The V gene is TRBV7-9, the J gene TRBJ2-7; D is possibly TRBD2 (7 bases). CDR3 bases: TGTGCCAGCAGCTTAGTAGGGGGGGCTTCCTACGAGCAGTACTTC. It specifies CASSLVGGASYEQYF.